Described below is a single T cell receptor beta chain sequence and its context. Its antigen is unknown. Extremely preterm births at roughly 23-28 weeks of gestation supplied the samples. Mothers with known HIV infection were excluded. Live Annexin V-negative naive CD3+CD8+CD45RA+CCR7+ T cells were sorted. This CDR3 has 15 amino acids. Looked up from germline, CDR1 is SGDLS and CDR2 is YYNGEE. Trimming pared 4 bases from V and 0 bases from J, leaving 12 bases between. This sample was included in a study of naive CD8 T cells in extremely preterm neonates. Study results and limitations: Relative to older groups, preterm infants had shorter, less trimmed CDR3s with fewer N additions. CDR3 nucleotide sharing was 2.5% to 3% in preterm, around 0.43% term, about 0.028% children, roughly 0.01% adults.

Assay: immunoSEQ multiplex PCR; the TCRdb copy retains only in-frame clones and omits some. The table lists around 25,000 clones, around 89% of them singletons. The V and J genes are TRBV9 and TRBJ2-3; D possibly corresponds to TRBD2 (6 bases). Sequencing input: naive CD8+ T cells from cord blood. The sequence was collected from a boy who was born preterm. Here the CDR3 DNA reads TGTGCCAGCAGCCCCCGGGACTCTAGCACAGATACGCAGTATTTT. Protein product: CASSPRDSSTDTQYF.